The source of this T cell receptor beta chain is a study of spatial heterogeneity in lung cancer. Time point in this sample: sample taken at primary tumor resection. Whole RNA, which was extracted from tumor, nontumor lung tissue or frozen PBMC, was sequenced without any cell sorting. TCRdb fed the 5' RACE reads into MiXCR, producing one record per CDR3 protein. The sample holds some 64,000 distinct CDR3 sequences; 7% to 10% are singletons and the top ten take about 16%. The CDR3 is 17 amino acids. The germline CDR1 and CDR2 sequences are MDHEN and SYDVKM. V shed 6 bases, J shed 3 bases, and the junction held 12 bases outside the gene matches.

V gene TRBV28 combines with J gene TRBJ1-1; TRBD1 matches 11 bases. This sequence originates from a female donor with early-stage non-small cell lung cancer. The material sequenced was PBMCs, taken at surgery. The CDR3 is CASRYRSGQGADTEAFF. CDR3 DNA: TGTGCCAGCAGATACCGATCCGGACAGGGGGCGGACACTGAAGCTTTCTTT. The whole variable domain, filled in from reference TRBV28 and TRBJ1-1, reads DVKVTQSSRYLVKRTGEKVFLECVQDMDHENMFWYRQDPGLGLRLIYFSYDVKMKEKGDIPEGYSVSREKKERFSLILESASTNQTSMYLCASRYRSGQGADTEAFFGQGTRLTVV.